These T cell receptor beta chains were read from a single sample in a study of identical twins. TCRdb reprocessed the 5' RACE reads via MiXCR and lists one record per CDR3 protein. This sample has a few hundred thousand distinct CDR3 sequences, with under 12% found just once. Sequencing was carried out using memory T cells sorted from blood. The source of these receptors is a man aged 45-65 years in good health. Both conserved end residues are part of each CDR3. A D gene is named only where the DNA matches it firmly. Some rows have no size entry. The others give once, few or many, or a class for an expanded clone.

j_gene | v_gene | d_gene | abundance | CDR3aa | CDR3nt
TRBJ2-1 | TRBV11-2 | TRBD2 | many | CASNMLVAGGGNEQFF | TGTGCCAGCAACATGCTTGTAGCGGGGGGGGGGAATGAGCAGTTCTTC
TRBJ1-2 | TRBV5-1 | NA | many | CASSFSGSDGYTF | TGCGCCAGCAGCTTTTCTGGGTCCGATGGCTACACCTTC
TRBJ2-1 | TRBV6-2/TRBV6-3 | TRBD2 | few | CASSLILAAIPMVSYNEQFF | TGTGCCAGCAGTCTGATACTAGCGGCGATCCCGATGGTTTCCTACAATGAGCAGTTCTTC
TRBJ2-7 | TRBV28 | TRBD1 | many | CASSAPFLLRQGFYEQYF | TGTGCCAGCAGTGCCCCCTTCCTCCTTAGACAGGGTTTCTACGAGCAGTACTTC
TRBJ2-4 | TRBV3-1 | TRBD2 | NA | CASSPTGLQNIQYF | TGTGCCAGCAGCCCGACGGGACTACAAAACATTCAGTACTTC
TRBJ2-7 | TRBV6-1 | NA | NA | CASRITTLGEQYF | TGTGCCAGCAGAATAACGACCCTGGGGGAGCAGTACTTC
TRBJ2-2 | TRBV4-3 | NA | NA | CASSQAPGYTGELFF | TGCGCCAGCAGCCAAGCGCCAGGGTACACCGGGGAGCTGTTTTTT
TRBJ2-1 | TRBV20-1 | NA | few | CSATGPLTYNEQFF | TGCAGTGCTACCGGACCCCTAACCTACAATGAGCAGTTCTTC
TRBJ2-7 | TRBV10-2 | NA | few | CASSDRPSRGFSYEQYF | TGCGCCAGCAGTGATCGGCCTTCGAGAGGCTTCTCCTACGAGCAGTACTTC
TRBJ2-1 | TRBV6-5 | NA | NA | CASRRPRGEQFF | TGTGCCAGCAGACGGCCCCGGGGTGAGCAGTTCTTC
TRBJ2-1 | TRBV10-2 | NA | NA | CASSNDRTLYNEQFF | TGCGCCAGCAGCAACGACAGGACCCTTTACAATGAGCAGTTCTTC
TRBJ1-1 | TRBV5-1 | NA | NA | CASRLGGRNILEAFF | TGCGCCAGCAGGTTGGGAGGGCGGAACATCCTTGAAGCTTTCTTT
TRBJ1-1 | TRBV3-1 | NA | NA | CASSPTGQTEAFF | TGTGCCAGCAGCCCGACTGGGCAAACTGAAGCTTTCTTT
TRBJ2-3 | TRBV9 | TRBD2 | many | CASSVSGGAFGTQYF | TGTGCCAGCAGCGTTAGCGGGGGGGCGTTTGGTACGCAGTATTTT
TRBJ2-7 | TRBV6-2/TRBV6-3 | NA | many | CASRPLSGEQYF | TGTGCCAGCAGACCCTTGTCGGGCGAGCAGTACTTC
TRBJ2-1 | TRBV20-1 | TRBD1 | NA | CSATQGGERDEQFF | TGCAGTGCTACACAGGGGGGCGAAAGGGATGAGCAGTTCTTC
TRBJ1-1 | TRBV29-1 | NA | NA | CSVERGGNTEAFF | TGCAGCGTTGAACGCGGGGGGAACACTGAAGCTTTCTTT
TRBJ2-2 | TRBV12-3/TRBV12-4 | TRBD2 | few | CASSPGTSGANTGELFF | TGTGCCAGCAGTCCGGGGACTAGCGGGGCGAACACCGGGGAGCTGTTTTTT
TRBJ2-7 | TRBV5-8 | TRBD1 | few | CASSLGWQGAREQYF | TGTGCCAGCAGCTTGGGTTGGCAGGGGGCGAGGGAGCAGTACTTC
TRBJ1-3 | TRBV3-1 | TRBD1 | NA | CASSQEIWQQGVSGNTIYF | TGTGCCAGCAGCCAAGAGATTTGGCAACAGGGGGTTTCCGGAAACACCATATATTTT
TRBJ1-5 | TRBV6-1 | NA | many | CASSPSPVGNQPQHF | TGTGCCAGCAGTCCCTCCCCGGTTGGCAATCAGCCCCAGCATTTT
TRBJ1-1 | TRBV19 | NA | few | CASSMDSYMNTEAFF | TGTGCCAGTAGCATGGACAGTTACATGAACACTGAAGCTTTCTTT